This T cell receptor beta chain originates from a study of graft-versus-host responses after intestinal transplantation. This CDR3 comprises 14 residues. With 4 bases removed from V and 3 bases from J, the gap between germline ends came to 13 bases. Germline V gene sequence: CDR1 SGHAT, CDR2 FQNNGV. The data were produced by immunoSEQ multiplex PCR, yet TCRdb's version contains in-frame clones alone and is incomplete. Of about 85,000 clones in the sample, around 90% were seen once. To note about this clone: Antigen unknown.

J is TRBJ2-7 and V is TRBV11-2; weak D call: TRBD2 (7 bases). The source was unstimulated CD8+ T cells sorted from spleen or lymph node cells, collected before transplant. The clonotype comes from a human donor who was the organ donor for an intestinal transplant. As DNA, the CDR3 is TGTGCCAGCAGCTCTAGCGGAGGGGGCTACGAGCAGTACTTC. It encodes CASSSSGGGYEQYF.